Listed here is a single T cell receptor beta chain. No antigen is known for it. Every sampled donor was Caucasian and healthy. TCRdb itself ran the 5' RACE reads through MiXCR, one entry per CDR3 protein. The sample has 550,000 to 700,000 distinct CDR3 sequences, around 9.6% seen once. This sample is drawn from a study of identical twins. Regarding the study as a whole: Less excess twin sharing appeared in beta out-of-frame sequences. Models, which agreed with sharing between unrelated individuals, nonetheless underestimated the out-of-frame TCR alpha sharing seen in monozygotic twins.

The CDR3 has 14 residues. Germline assignment: CDR1 DFQATT and CDR2 SNEGSKA (reference sequence). The V gene end was trimmed by 1 base and the J gene end by 6 bases; junction bases not matched to a gene: 9. The sample was also reused in another study, on yellow fever vaccine responses in identical twins.

The specimen was PBMCs. The sequence came from a woman between 18 and 30 years old in good health. The chain is built from TRBV20-1 and TRBJ2-7; 7 bases are shared with TRBD1. The CDR3 protein is CSARATGPRGEQYF. The CDR3 bases are TGCAGTGCTAGAGCGACAGGGCCCCGGGGCGAGCAGTACTTC.